These 15 T cell receptor beta chains originate from one sample sequenced in a study of brain T cells in children with intractable seizures (dated by TCRdb to the early 2020s). The library was produced with the immunoSEQ multiplex PCR assay. The clones in this table, taken by TCRdb from immuneACCESS, are in-frame only. Not every clone is retained; where verified, under half of the shortfall comes from an unresolved V gene, and the cause of the rest is unknown. The sample contains about 340,000 clones, roughly 93% of them found a single time. The top ten clones comprise 4.5% to 7% of the sample. The sample's time point label is to be understood as: blood from clinic visit 5 months post-surgery; TSC patient then seizure free. The sample was peripheral blood, taken less than 6 months after surgery. These receptors all stem from a boy younger than two with tuberous sclerosis and intractable seizures.

The chain recombines TRBV6-1 with TRBJ1-2; TRBD1 matches 9 bases. The CDR3 is 15 amino acids. V trimming: 2 bases; J trimming: 6 bases; junction bases outside the gene matches: 7. Germline-derived CDR1 and CDR2 are MNHNS and SASEGT. CDR3 sequence (DNA): TGTGCCAGCAGTGAAAGTCCCGGGACAGGGAATGGCTACACCTTC. This translates into CASSESPGTGNGYTF.

The chain joins TRBV7-9 to TRBJ2-5; D is unclear. Germline values: CDR1 SEHNR, CDR2 FQNEAQ (reference sequence). V was shortened by 5 bases and J by 2 bases, with 15 bases between the two germline ends. There are 15 residues in the CDR3. For the CDR3, the DNA is TGTGCCAGCAGCGAAGGATTCGCGTGGCAAGAGACCCAGTACTTC. Translating gives CASSEGFAWQETQYF.

This sequence joins TRBV5-1 and TRBJ2-2; D gene ambiguous. The ends were cut back, 0 bases at V and 3 bases at J, with 6 bases in the middle. CDR3 size: 14 residues. In germline, CDR1 is SGHRS, CDR2 YFSETQ. Here the CDR3 DNA reads TGCGCCAGCAGCTTGGCCGCGGACACCGGGGAGCTGTTTTTT. Encoded protein: CASSLAADTGELFF.

This clone occurred a few times. The gene calls are TRBV6-6 and TRBJ1-4; TRBD1 is a possible D gene (5 bases). CDR1 and CDR2 (germline): MNHNY, SVGAGI (reference sequence). The CDR3 length is 16 residues. V lost 7 bases, J lost 8 bases, and 23 bases lay in between. CDR3 amino acids: CASTPTGGGVEEKLFF. The CDR3 DNA reads TGTGCCAGCACCCCAACGGGTGGGGGAGTAGAAGAAAAACTGTTTTTT.

Worth noting for this clone: The junction and the germline gene differ at one end; a read error may be behind it. V and J are TRBV6-5 and TRBJ1-2; possible D gene TRBD1, 5 bases. Germline V gene sequence: CDR1 MNHEY, CDR2 SVGAGI. This CDR3 is built from 13 residues. In nucleotides, the CDR3 is TGTGCCAGCAGTTCCCCAGGGAGCTCTCTATTTTTCTTC. It encodes CASSSPGSSLFFF.

The chain links TRBV5-5 to TRBJ2-2; the match to TRBD1 covers 7 bases. This CDR3 contains 15 residues. The germline V gene has CDR1 SGHKS and CDR2 YYEKEE (reference sequence). Trimming cost V 4 bases and J 6 bases; bases outside gene matches: 9. This chain's CDR3 is CASSMPWTGPGELFF. CDR3 sequence (DNA): TGTGCCAGCAGCATGCCTTGGACAGGCCCCGGGGAGCTGTTTTTT.

This chain uses TRBV2 with TRBJ2-1, with 7 bases aligning to TRBD2. There are 17 residues in the CDR3. Germline loops: CDR1 SNHLY, CDR2 FYNNEI. Germline trimming cut 6 bases from V and 5 bases from J; bases unmatched to any gene: 16. CDR3 sequence (DNA): TGTGCCAGCAGAGACCCGGGGGGACTCCATATCGACAATGAGCAGTTCTTC. Translated: CASRDPGGLHIDNEQFF.

As concerns this clone: Other DNA variants within this sample encode the same CDR3. The rearrangement links TRBV20-1 to TRBJ2-7; TRBD1 or TRBD2 may be the D gene (5 bases each). V was shortened by 3 bases and J by 3 bases, with 6 bases between the two germline ends. This CDR3 is built from 11 residues. Germline V gene lookup returns CDR1 DFQATT and CDR2 SNEGSKA (reference sequence). The CDR3 reads CSARGDYEQYF. CDR3 DNA sequence: TGCAGTGCTAGGGGGGACTACGAGCAGTACTTC.

This chain uses TRBV2 with TRBJ1-6; D ambiguous. Germline CDR1 is SNHLY and CDR2 is FYNNEI. The CDR3 loop spans 12 amino acids. With 6 bases removed from V and 5 bases from J, the gap between germline ends came to 5 bases. The CDR3 region is CASRDNNSPLHF. The CDR3 nucleotides are TGTGCCAGCAGGGATAATAATTCACCCCTCCACTTT.

This chain links TRBV6-5 with TRBJ2-7; 9 bases map to TRBD1. The CDR3 contains 14 residues. After removal of 7 bases from V and 0 bases from J, the junction contained 4 bases not matched to a gene. Germline V CDR1 and CDR2: MNHEY, SVGAGI. The CDR3 DNA reads as TGTGCCAGCATAGGGGGACAGGGCTCCTACGAGCAGTACTTC. It encodes CASIGGQGSYEQYF.

The chain combines TRBV19 with TRBJ2-7; D not resolved. This CDR3 has 16 amino acids. The V gene lost 0 bases and the J gene lost 2 bases, with 14 bases spanning the gap. From germline, CDR1 is LNHDA and CDR2 SQIVND (reference sequence). This chain's CDR3 is CASSIDSGRPPYEQYF. In DNA form, the CDR3 reads TGTGCCAGTAGTATAGATTCAGGCCGACCCCCCTACGAGCAGTACTTC.

V usage is TRBV2 and J usage is TRBJ2-7; D call uncertain. Trimming pared 6 bases from V and 4 bases from J, leaving 10 bases between. CDR3 size: 12 residues. Germline lookup yields CDR1 SNHLY and CDR2 FYNNEI. CDR3 region: CASREWSYEQYF. The CDR3 coding sequence is TGTGCCAGCAGAGAATGGAGTTACGAGCAGTACTTC. The full variable domain, in which reference TRBV2 and TRBJ2-7 provide the parts outside the CDR3, is EPEVTQTPSHQVTQMGQEVILRCVPISNHLYFYWYRQILGQKVEFLVSFYNNEISEKSEIFDDQFSVERPDGSNFTLKIRSTKLEDSAMYFCASREWSYEQYFGPGTRLTVT.

The chain is built from TRBV10-1 and TRBJ2-7, with D perhaps being TRBD1 or TRBD2 (5 bases each). The CDR3 loop spans 14 amino acids. CDR1 is WNHNN, CDR2 SYGVQD, per germline (reference sequence). V lost 0 bases to trimming and J lost 2 bases, with 8 bases between them. CDR3 in DNA: TGCGCCAGCAGTGAGTCGATGGGGGCCTACGAGCAGTACTTC. This codes for CASSESMGAYEQYF.

CDR3 coding DNA: TGTGCCAGCAGCCCTTCAGGGAGTCCTATGGGTGAGCAGTTCTTC. Its translation: CASSPSGSPMGEQFF. V usage is TRBV3-1 (or the pseudogene TRBV3-2) and J usage is TRBJ2-1; D tentatively reads TRBD1 or TRBD2 (5 bases each). Per the germline V gene, CDR1 is LGHDT and CDR2 is YNNKEL (reference sequence). The CDR3 has 15 residues. V lost 4 bases and J lost 9, with 19 bases in between.

The chain links TRBV15 to TRBJ2-3; 8 nucleotides align to TRBD2. Germline CDR1 reads LNHNV; CDR2 reads YYDKDF (reference sequence). CDR3 length equals 15 residues. V was clipped by 1 base and J by 6 bases; unmatched bases: 6. The CDR3 coding sequence is TGTGCCACCAGCAGAGCTAAACTAGCGGACGATACGCAGTATTTT. Its translation: CATSRAKLADDTQYF. Variable domain in full (rest from reference TRBV15 and TRBJ2-3): DAMVIQNPRYQVTQFGKPVTLSCSQTLNHNVMYWYQQKSSQAPKLLFHYYDKDFNNEADTPDNFQSRRPNTSFCFLDIRSPGLGDTAMYLCATSRAKLADDTQYFGPGTRLTVL.